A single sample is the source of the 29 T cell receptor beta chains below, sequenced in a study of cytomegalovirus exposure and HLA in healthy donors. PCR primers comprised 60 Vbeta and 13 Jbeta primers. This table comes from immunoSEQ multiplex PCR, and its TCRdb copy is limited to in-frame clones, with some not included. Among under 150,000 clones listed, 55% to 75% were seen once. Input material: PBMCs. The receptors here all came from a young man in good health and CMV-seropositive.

The CDR3 spells CASSLGVGGRSYNEQFF. CDR3 coding DNA: TGTGCCAGCAGCTTAGGCGTGGGGGGACGCTCCTACAATGAGCAGTTCTTC. The rearrangement uses TRBV7-9 and TRBJ2-1, with D perhaps TRBD2 (6 bases). The CDR3 covers 17 residues. With 1 base removed from V and 0 bases from J, the gap between germline ends came to 13 bases. Germline lookup yields CDR1 SEHNR and CDR2 FQNEAQ (reference sequence).

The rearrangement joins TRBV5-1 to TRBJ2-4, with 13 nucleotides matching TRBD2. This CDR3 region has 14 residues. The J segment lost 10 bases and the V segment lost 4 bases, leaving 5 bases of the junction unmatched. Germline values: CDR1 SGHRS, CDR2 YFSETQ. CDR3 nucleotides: TGCGCCAGCAGCCTTGGGACTAGCGGGAATATTCAGTACTTC. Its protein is CASSLGTSGNIQYF.

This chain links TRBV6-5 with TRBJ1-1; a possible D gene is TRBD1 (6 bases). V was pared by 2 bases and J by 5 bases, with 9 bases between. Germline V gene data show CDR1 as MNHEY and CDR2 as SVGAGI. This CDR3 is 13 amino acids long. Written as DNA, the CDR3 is TGTGCCAGCAGTTACGGTAGGGGGACTGAAGCTTTCTTT. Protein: CASSYGRGTEAFF.

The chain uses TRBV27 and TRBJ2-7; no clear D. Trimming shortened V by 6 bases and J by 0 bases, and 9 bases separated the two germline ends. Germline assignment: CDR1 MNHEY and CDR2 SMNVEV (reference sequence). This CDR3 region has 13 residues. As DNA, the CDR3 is TGTGCCAGCAGGGAGACGGTCTCCTACGAGCAGTACTTC. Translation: CASRETVSYEQYF.

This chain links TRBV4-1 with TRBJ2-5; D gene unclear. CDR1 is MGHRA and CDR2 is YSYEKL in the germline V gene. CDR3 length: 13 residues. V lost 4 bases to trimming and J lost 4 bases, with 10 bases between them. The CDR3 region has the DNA TGCGCCAGCAGCCGTCGAGATAGAGAGACCCAGTACTTC. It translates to CASSRRDRETQYF.

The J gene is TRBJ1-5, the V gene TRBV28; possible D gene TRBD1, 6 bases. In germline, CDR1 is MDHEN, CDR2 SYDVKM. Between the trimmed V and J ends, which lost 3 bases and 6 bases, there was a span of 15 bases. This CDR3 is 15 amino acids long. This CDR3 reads CASSFEQGAGQPQHF. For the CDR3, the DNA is TGTGCCAGCAGTTTCGAACAGGGAGCAGGTCAGCCCCAGCATTTT.

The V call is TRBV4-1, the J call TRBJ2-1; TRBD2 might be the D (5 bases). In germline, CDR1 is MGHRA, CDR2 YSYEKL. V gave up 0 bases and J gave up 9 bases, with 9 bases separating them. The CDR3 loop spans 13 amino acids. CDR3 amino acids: CASSQDRGLEQFF. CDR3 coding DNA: TGCGCCAGCAGCCAAGATCGAGGGCTTGAGCAGTTCTTC.

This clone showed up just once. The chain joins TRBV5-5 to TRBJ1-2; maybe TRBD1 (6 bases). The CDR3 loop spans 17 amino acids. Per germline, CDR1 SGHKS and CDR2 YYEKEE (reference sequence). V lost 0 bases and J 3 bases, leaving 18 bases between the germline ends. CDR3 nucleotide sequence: TGTGCCAGCAGCTTGGCCGGACAGCCGTTTAGGGACTATGGCTACACCTTC. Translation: CASSLAGQPFRDYGYTF.

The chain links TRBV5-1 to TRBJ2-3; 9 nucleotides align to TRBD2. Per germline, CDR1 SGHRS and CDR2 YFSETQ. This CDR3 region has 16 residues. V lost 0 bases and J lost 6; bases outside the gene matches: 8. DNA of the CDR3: TGCGCCAGCAGCTTGGACAGAGCGGGAGGTATCGATACGCAGTATTTT. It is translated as CASSLDRAGGIDTQYF.

The CDR3 sequence is CASGEGTLRYTF. CDR3 coding DNA: TGTGCCAGCGGGGAGGGGACTTTGCGCTACACCTTC. The chain employs TRBV28 and TRBJ1-2, with TRBD1 as a possible D gene (5 bases). The CDR3 runs to 12 residues. V was pared by 8 bases and J by 9 bases, with 16 bases between. CDR1 is MDHEN and CDR2 is SYDVKM in the germline V gene.

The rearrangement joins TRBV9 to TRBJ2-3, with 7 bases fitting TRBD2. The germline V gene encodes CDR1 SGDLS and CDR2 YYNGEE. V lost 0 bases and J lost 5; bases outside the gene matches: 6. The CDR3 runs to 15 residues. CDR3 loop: CASSVGGGSGDTQYF. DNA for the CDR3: TGTGCCAGCAGCGTAGGGGGCGGGAGTGGAGATACGCAGTATTTT.

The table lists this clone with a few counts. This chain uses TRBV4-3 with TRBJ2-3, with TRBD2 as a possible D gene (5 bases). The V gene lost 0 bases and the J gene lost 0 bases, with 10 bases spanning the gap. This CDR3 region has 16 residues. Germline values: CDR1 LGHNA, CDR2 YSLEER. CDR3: CASSQDIAGSTDTQYF. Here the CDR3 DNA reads TGCGCCAGCAGCCAAGATATTGCGGGCAGCACAGATACGCAGTATTTT.

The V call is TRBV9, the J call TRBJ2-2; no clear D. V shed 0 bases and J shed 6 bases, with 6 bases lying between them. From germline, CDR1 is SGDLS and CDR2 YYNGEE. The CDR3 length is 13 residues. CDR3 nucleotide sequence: TGTGCCAGCAGCGTAGTAAACTCCGGGGAGCTGTTTTTT. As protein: CASSVVNSGELFF.

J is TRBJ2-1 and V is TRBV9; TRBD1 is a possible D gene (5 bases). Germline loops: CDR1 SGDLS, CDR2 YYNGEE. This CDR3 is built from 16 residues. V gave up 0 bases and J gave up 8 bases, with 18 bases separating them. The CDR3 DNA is TGTGCCAGCAGCGTAGGGGGCTCGTCCTACTGGTATGAGCAGTTCTTC. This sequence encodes CASSVGGSSYWYEQFF.

CDR3 bases: TGTGCCAGCAGTGAGTCGGCAGGGGGCGGCTATGGCTACACCTTC. Protein product: CASSESAGGGYGYTF. This chain uses TRBV2 with TRBJ1-2, with TRBD1 identical over 8 bases. The trim removed 3 bases at V and 4 bases at J, leaving 7 bases unmatched. Per germline, CDR1 SNHLY and CDR2 FYNNEI. CDR3 length: 15 residues. The full variable domain, its missing parts supplied by reference TRBV2 and TRBJ1-2, is EPEVTQTPSHQVTQMGQEVILRCVPISNHLYFYWYRQILGQKVEFLVSFYNNEISEKSEIFDDQFSVERPDGSNFTLKIRSTKLEDSAMYFCASSESAGGGYGYTFGSGTRLTVV.

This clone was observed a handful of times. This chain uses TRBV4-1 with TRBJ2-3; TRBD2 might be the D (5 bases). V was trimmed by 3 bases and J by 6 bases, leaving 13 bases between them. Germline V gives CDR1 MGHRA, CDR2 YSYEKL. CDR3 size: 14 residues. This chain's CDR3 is CASSHPLARDTQYF. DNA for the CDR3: TGCGCCAGCAGCCATCCCCTAGCAAGGGATACGCAGTATTTT.

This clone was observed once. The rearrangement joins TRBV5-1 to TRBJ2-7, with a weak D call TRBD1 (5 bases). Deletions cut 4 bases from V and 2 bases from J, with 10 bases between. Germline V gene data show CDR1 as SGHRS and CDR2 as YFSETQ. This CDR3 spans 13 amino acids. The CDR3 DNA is TGCGCCAGCAGCCTCCCGGACACCTACGAGCAGTACTTC. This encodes CASSLPDTYEQYF.

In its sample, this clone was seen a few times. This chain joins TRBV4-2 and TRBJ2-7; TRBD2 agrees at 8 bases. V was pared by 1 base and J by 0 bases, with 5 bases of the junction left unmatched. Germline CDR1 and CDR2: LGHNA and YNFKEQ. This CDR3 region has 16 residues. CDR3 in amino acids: CASSQGSAGDSYEQYF. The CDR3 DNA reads TGTGCCAGCAGCCAAGGGTCAGCGGGAGACTCCTACGAGCAGTACTTC.

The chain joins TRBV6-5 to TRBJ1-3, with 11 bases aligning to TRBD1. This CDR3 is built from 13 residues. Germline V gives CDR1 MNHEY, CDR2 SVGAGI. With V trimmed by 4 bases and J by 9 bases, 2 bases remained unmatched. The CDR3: CASSWDRGVTIYF. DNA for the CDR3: TGTGCCAGCAGTTGGGACAGGGGGGTCACCATATATTTT.

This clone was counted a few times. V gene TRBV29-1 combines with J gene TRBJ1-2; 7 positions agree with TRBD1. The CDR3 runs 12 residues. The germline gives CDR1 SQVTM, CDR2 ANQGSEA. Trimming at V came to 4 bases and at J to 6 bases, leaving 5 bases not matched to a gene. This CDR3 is CSVVRQGDGYTF. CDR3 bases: TGCAGCGTTGTACGGCAGGGGGATGGCTACACCTTC.

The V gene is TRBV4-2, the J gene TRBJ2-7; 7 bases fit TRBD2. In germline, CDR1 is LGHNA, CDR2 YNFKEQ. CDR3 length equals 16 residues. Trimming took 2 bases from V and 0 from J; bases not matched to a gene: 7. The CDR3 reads CASSQHGGLDSYEQYF. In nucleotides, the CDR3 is TGTGCCAGCAGCCAACACGGCGGACTAGACTCCTACGAGCAGTACTTC.

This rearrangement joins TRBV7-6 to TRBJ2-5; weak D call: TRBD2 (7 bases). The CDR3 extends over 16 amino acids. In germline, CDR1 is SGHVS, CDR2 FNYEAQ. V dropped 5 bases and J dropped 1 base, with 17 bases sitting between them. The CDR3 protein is CASSTVRGGLQETQYF. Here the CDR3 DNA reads TGTGCCAGCAGCACGGTTAGGGGGGGCCTCCAAGAGACCCAGTACTTC.

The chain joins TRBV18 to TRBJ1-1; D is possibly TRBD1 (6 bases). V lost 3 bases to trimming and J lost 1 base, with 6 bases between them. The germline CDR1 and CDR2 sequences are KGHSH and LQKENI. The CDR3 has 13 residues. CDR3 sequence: CASSPRGNTEAFF. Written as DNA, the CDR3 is TGTGCCAGCTCACCCAGGGGGAACACTGAAGCTTTCTTT.

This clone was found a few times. The chain's CDR3 is CASSYSGGRNGYTF. CDR3 nucleotide sequence: TGTGCCAGCAGTTACTCGGGGGGACGGAATGGCTACACCTTC. V usage is TRBV6-5 and J usage is TRBJ1-2; possibly TRBD1 for D (5 bases). Germline V CDR1 and CDR2: MNHEY, SVGAGI. The V end was cut by 0 bases, the J end by 6 bases, with 11 bases between. CDR3 size: 14 residues.

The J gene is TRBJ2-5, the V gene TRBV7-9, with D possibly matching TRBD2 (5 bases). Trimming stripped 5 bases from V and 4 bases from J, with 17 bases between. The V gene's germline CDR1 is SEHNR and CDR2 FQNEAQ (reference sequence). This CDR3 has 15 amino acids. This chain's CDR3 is CASSLGLSEGETQYF. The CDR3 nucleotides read TGTGCCAGCAGCCTGGGTCTATCCGAGGGAGAGACCCAGTACTTC.

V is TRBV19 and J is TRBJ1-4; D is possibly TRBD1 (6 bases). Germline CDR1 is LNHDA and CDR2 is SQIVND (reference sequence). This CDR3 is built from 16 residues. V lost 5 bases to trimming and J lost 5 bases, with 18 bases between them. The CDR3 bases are TGTGCCAGTAGTCCTGGACAGTCGCGAGGAAATGAAAAACTGTTTTTT. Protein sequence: CASSPGQSRGNEKLFF. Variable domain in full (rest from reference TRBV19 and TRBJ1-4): DGGITQSPKYLFRKEGQNVTLSCEQNLNHDAMYWYRQDPGQGLRLIYYSQIVNDFQKGDIAEGYSVSREKKESFPLTVTSAQKNPTAFYLCASSPGQSRGNEKLFFGSGTQLSVL.

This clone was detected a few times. The CDR3 DNA sequence: TGTGCCTGGAGATGGGCCTTTAGCTCCTACGAGCAGTACTTC. Encoded protein: CAWRWAFSSYEQYF. The J gene is TRBJ2-7, the V gene TRBV30; D unclear. Germline assignment: CDR1 GTSNPN and CDR2 SVGIG (reference sequence). This CDR3 has 14 residues. Trimming cost V 3 bases and J 0 bases, with 12 bases left between them.

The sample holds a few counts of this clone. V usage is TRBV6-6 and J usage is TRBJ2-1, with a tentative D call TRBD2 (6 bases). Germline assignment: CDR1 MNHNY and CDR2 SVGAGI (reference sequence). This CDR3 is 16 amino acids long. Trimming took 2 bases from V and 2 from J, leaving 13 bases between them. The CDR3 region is CASSYQRRVTYNEQFF. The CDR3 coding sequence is TGTGCCAGCAGTTACCAGCGGAGGGTGACCTACAATGAGCAGTTCTTC.

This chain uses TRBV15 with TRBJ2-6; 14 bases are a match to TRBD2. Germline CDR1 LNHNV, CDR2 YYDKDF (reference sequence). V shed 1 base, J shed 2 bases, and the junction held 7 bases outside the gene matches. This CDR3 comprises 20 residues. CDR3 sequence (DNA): TGTGCCACCAGCAGAGCCCCGGGACTAGCGGGAGAGGCTGGGGCCAACGTCCTGACTTTC. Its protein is CATSRAPGLAGEAGANVLTF.